This entry concerns a single T cell receptor beta chain. Its target is unknown. The assay was immunoSEQ multiplex PCR, and TCRdb's table has in-frame clones only and misses some. The sample carries tens of thousands of clones, 85% to 90% recorded once. The source of the sample is a study of OX40 agonist ivuxolimab in advanced cancers. Background on the study: Two patients with cutaneous melanoma and one with hepatocellular carcinoma, three in total, showed partial responses.

The CDR3 is 16 residues long. The V gene's germline CDR1 is MNHEY and CDR2 SMNVEV (reference sequence). V was pared by 6 bases and J by 5 bases, with 13 bases of the junction left unmatched. Blood was sampled at baseline, cycle 4 day 1, and cycle 7 day 1. The study's findings and limits: It was also the case that some nonresponders had low normalized T-cell clonal expansion. CD4+ T cells averaged fewer expanded clones than CD8+ T cells.

The receptor was isolated from an adult with an advanced solid tumor such as melanoma, head and neck, liver or kidney cancer. Sample: CD4+ or CD8+ T cells sorted from blood, taken in a trial of the OX40 agonist ivuxolimab. The chain carries TRBV27 and TRBJ2-5; 9 positions agree with TRBD1. The CDR3: CASRRTTPGQGETQYF. CDR3 DNA: TGTGCCAGCAGACGAACCACACCGGGACAGGGCGAGACCCAGTACTTC.